This TCR beta chain emerged from a study of PD-1 blockade in classical Hodgkin lymphoma. Broader study findings: Differences between repertoires have undefined causes, possibly disease activity or prior therapy.

Sequenced by immunoSEQ multiplex PCR; TCRdb stores in-frame clones only, minus some. The sample records 15,000 to 25,000 clones, approximately 82% being singletons. The CDR3 has 14 residues. V lost 5 bases and J 5 bases, leaving 13 bases between the germline ends. Germline assignment: CDR1 LNHNV and CDR2 YYDKDF (reference sequence). The time point here: newly diagnosed, previously untreated cHL patient sample. Magnetic negative selection purified CD4+ T cells from thawed PBMCs. PBMCs representing newly diagnosed, untreated classical Hodgkin lymphoma functioned as the comparison. Concerning this clone itself: Antigen: not known.

The V gene is TRBV15, the J gene TRBJ1-5, with D possibly matching TRBD1 (5 bases). The TCR comes from a human donor with classical Hodgkin lymphoma. The sample was CD4+ T cells from blood. As DNA, the CDR3 is TGTGCCACCAGCGTCGGACATCAGGATCAGCCCCAGCATTTT. It yields the protein CATSVGHQDQPQHF.